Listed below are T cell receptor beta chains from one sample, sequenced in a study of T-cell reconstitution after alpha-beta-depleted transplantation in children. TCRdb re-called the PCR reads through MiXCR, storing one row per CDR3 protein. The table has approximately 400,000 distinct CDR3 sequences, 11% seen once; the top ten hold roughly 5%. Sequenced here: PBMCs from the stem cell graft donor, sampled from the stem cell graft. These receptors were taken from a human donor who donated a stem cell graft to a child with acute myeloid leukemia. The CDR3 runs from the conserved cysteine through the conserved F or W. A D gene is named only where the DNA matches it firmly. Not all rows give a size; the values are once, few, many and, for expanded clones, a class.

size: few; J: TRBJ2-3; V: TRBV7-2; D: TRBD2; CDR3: CASSVGTSGDRTDTQYF; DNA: TGTGCCAGCAGCGTCGGGACTAGCGGGGACCGCACAGATACGCAGTATTTT
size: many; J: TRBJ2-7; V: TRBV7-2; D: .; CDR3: CASSLSSYEQYF; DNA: TGTGCCAGCAGCTTGAGCTCCTACGAGCAGTACTTC
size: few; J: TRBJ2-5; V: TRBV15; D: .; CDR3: CATSASGETQYF; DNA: TGTGCCACCAGCGCCTCAGGGGAGACCCAGTACTTC
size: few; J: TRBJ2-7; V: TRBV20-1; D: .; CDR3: CSASSASYEQYF; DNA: TGCAGTGCTAGTTCTGCCTCCTACGAGCAGTACTTC
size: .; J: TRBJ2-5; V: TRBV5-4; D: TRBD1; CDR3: CASSSTRTGGETQYF; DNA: TGTGCCAGCAGCTCGACTCGGACAGGCGGGGAGACCCAGTACTTC
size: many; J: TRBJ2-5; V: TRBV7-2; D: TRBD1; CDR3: CASSLDRGAETQYF; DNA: TGTGCCAGCAGCTTGGACAGGGGAGCGGAGACCCAGTACTTC
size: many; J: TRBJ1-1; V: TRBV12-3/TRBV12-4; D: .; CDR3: CASSSRQNTEAFF; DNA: TGTGCCAGCAGTTCCAGACAGAACACTGAAGCTTTCTTT
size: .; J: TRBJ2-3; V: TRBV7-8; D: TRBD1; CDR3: CASSSTPGQSQYF; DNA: TGTGCCAGCAGCTCCACTCCGGGACAGTCGCAGTATTTT
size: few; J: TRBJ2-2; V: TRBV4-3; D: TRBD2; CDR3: CASSQGGLADYTGELFF; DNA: TGCGCCAGCAGCCAAGGGGGACTAGCGGACTACACCGGGGAGCTGTTTTTT
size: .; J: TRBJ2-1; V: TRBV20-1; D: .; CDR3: CSARVFRGFLNEQFF; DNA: TGCAGTGCTAGAGTATTCCGGGGGTTTTTGAATGAGCAGTTCTTC
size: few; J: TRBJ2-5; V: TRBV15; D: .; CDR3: CATSRDAQTQYF; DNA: TGTGCCACCAGCAGAGATGCGCAGACCCAGTACTTC
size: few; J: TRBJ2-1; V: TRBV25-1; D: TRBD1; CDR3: CASGTGTGPFGFSYNEQFF; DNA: TGTGCCAGCGGGACAGGGACAGGTCCTTTTGGGTTTTCCTACAATGAGCAGTTCTTC
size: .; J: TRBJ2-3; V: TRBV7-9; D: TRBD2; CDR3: CASSLEREGLGDTQYF; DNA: TGTGCCAGCAGCTTAGAGCGGGAGGGCCTTGGAGATACGCAGTATTTT
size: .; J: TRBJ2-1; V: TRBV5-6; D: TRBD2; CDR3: CASSSLRGLAGGPNEQFF; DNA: TGTGCCAGCAGCTCACTCCGGGGCCTAGCGGGAGGGCCGAATGAGCAGTTCTTC
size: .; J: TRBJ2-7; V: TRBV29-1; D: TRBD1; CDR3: CSVSDWDRDEQYF; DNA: TGCAGCGTTTCCGACTGGGACAGGGACGAGCAGTACTTC
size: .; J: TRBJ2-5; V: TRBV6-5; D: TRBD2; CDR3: CASSYIGRGETQYF; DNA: TGTGCCAGCAGTTATATCGGGAGGGGGGAGACCCAGTACTTC
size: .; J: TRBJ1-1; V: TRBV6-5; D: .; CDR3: CASSYSIGFNTEAFF; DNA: TGTGCCAGCAGTTACTCGATAGGATTCAACACTGAAGCTTTCTTT
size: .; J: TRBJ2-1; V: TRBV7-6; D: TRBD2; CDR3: CASSLGTSGSPNEQFF; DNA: TGTGCCAGCAGCTTAGGGACTAGCGGGAGTCCCAATGAGCAGTTCTTC
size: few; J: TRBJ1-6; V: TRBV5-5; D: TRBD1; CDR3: CASSRKGQGDSPLHF; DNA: TGTGCCAGCAGCCGCAAGGGACAGGGAGATTCACCCCTCCACTTT
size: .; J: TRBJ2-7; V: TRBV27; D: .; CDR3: CASSYGSGYEQYF; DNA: TGTGCCAGCAGCTACGGGAGTGGTTACGAGCAGTACTTC
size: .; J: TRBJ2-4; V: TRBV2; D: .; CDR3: CASRPWTGAKNIQYF; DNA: TGTGCCAGCAGACCTTGGACGGGGGCCAAAAACATTCAGTACTTC
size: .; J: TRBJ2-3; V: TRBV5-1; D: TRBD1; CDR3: CASSHGTGGATDTQYF; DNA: TGCGCCAGCAGCCACGGGACAGGGGGCGCGACAGATACGCAGTATTTT
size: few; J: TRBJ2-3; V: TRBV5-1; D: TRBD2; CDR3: CASSFGSGSDGYKTDTQYF; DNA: TGCGCCAGCAGCTTTGGTAGCGGGAGTGATGGTTATAAGACAGATACGCAGTATTTT